This is a list of T cell receptor beta chains from one sample in a study of blood T cell repertoires in COVID-19. The repertoire was sequenced with immunoSEQ multiplex PCR; TCRdb's copy has only in-frame clones and lacks some. This sample has roughly 260,000 clones, with more than 75% found just once. The specimen was peripheral blood. These receptors all stem from a man between 35 and 55 years old who had recovered from COVID-19. CDR3s include the opening cysteine and the closing phenylalanine or tryptophan. Fields, in order: CDR3 protein, CDR3 DNA, clone size, J gene, D gene, V gene. D genes are given only for firm matches. Size values are once, few and many counts, or a class for expanded clones, and some rows have none.

cdr3_aa: CASSWGGSGANVLTF
cdr3_nt: TGTGCCAGCAGTTGGGGGGGCTCTGGGGCCAACGTCCTGACTTTC
clone_size: .
j_call: TRBJ2-6
d_call: TRBD2
v_call: TRBV27

cdr3_aa: CASRPEVDRQNYGYTF
cdr3_nt: TGTGCCAGCAGGCCTGAGGTGGACAGGCAAAACTATGGCTACACCTTC
clone_size: once
j_call: TRBJ1-2
d_call: TRBD1
v_call: TRBV6-2/TRBV6-3

cdr3_aa: CTSSFLTPVGNQPQHF
cdr3_nt: TGCACCAGCAGCTTTCTCACCCCGGTAGGCAATCAGCCCCAGCATTTT
clone_size: .
j_call: TRBJ1-5
d_call: .
v_call: TRBV1

cdr3_aa: CASSPGAGGGYTF
cdr3_nt: TGTGCCAGCAGCCCAGGGGCGGGCGGTGGCTACACCTTC
clone_size: once
j_call: TRBJ1-2
d_call: .
v_call: TRBV25-1

cdr3_aa: CASSPPTGRTEQYF
cdr3_nt: TGTGCCAGCTCACCACCGACAGGCCGAACGGAGCAGTACTTC
clone_size: .
j_call: TRBJ2-7
d_call: .
v_call: TRBV18

cdr3_aa: CASSSRRLAGGYTDTQYF
cdr3_nt: TGTGCCAGCAGCTCCAGGAGACTAGCGGGGGGGTATACAGATACGCAGTATTTT
clone_size: .
j_call: TRBJ2-3
d_call: TRBD2
v_call: TRBV7-9

cdr3_aa: CASSQDQRSGRETQYF
cdr3_nt: TGTGCCAGCAGCCAAGACCAGAGGAGCGGGAGGGAGACCCAGTACTTC
clone_size: .
j_call: TRBJ2-5
d_call: TRBD2
v_call: TRBV3-1/TRBV3-2

cdr3_aa: CASSSVQGMEQYF
cdr3_nt: TGCGCCAGCAGCTCAGTTCAGGGCATGGAGCAGTACTTC
clone_size: .
j_call: TRBJ2-7
d_call: .
v_call: TRBV5-1

cdr3_aa: CASSLRYGYTF
cdr3_nt: TGTGCCAGCAGTTTACGCTATGGCTACACCTTC
clone_size: once
j_call: TRBJ1-2
d_call: .
v_call: TRBV28

cdr3_aa: CATRAGTGASNEQFF
cdr3_nt: TGTGCCACCCGGGCCGGGACAGGGGCCTCCAATGAGCAGTTCTTC
clone_size: .
j_call: TRBJ2-1
d_call: TRBD1
v_call: TRBV15

cdr3_aa: CASSEALRAPGLDEQYF
cdr3_nt: TGTGCCAGCAGTGAAGCGCTTCGTGCGCCAGGGCTTGACGAGCAGTACTTC
clone_size: few
j_call: TRBJ2-7
d_call: .
v_call: TRBV2

cdr3_aa: CASSQDERGTTYEQYF
cdr3_nt: TGTGCCAGCAGCCAAGACGAGCGGGGGACCACCTACGAGCAGTACTTC
clone_size: .
j_call: TRBJ2-7
d_call: TRBD2
v_call: TRBV14

cdr3_aa: CASKRGGGSYEQYF
cdr3_nt: TGTGCCAGCAAACGGGGGGGCGGCTCCTACGAGCAGTACTTC
clone_size: .
j_call: TRBJ2-7
d_call: TRBD2
v_call: TRBV6-6

cdr3_aa: CASSPGLAGAYEQYF
cdr3_nt: TGTGCCAGTAGTCCGGGACTAGCGGGGGCCTACGAGCAGTACTTC
clone_size: .
j_call: TRBJ2-7
d_call: TRBD2
v_call: TRBV19

cdr3_aa: CASSSRLAGRSPDTQYF
cdr3_nt: TGTGCCAGCAGTTCAAGACTAGCGGGGCGTTCCCCAGATACGCAGTATTTT
clone_size: .
j_call: TRBJ2-3
d_call: TRBD2
v_call: TRBV27

cdr3_aa: CASSPLTGVGNTIYF
cdr3_nt: TGTGCCAGCTCACCTTTGACAGGGGTTGGAAACACCATATATTTT
clone_size: .
j_call: TRBJ1-3
d_call: TRBD1
v_call: TRBV18

cdr3_aa: CASLTKNNSPLHF
cdr3_nt: TGTGCCAGTTTGACAAAGAACAATTCACCCCTCCACTTT
clone_size: .
j_call: TRBJ1-6
d_call: .
v_call: TRBV25-1

cdr3_aa: CSVRGRSTDTQYF
cdr3_nt: TGCAGCGTTAGGGGCAGAAGCACAGATACGCAGTATTTT
clone_size: .
j_call: TRBJ2-3
d_call: .
v_call: TRBV29-1

cdr3_aa: CSASGALAGYNEQFF
cdr3_nt: TGCAGTGCTAGTGGGGCACTAGCGGGGTACAATGAGCAGTTCTTC
clone_size: .
j_call: TRBJ2-1
d_call: TRBD2
v_call: TRBV20-1

cdr3_aa: CASRLPGHGSEQFF
cdr3_nt: TGTGCCAGTAGGCTTCCGGGACACGGGTCCGAGCAGTTCTTC
clone_size: .
j_call: TRBJ2-1
d_call: .
v_call: TRBV19

cdr3_aa: CASSYLGQGMGNEQFF
cdr3_nt: TGTGCCAGCAGTTACTTGGGACAGGGAATGGGCAATGAGCAGTTCTTC
clone_size: .
j_call: TRBJ2-1
d_call: TRBD1
v_call: TRBV6-5

cdr3_aa: CASSLSPLNEQYF
cdr3_nt: TGTGCCAGCAGTTTATCCCCGTTAAACGAGCAGTACTTC
clone_size: .
j_call: TRBJ2-7
d_call: .
v_call: TRBV27